This T cell receptor beta chain stems from a study of human T cells and chemical hapten exposure. The germline gives CDR1 DFQATT, CDR2 SNEGSKA (reference sequence). This CDR3 has 11 amino acids. The library gave individual cDNA molecules unique molecular identifiers. TCRdb re-derived calls from the 5' RACE reads in MiXCR, one entry per CDR3 protein. The data show around 100,000 distinct CDR3 sequences, approximately 19% seen once. The authors extracted total RNA from unfractionated whole blood. This clonotype was sampled from a human donor in good health. The chain joins TRBV20-1 to TRBJ1-3; no clear D gene. The CDR3 nucleotides are TGCAGCGCGGACCGCGGAAACACCATATATTTT. Protein: CSADRGNTIYF.